This T cell receptor beta chain originates from a study of early T cells in non-severe SARS-CoV-2 infection. The wider study: Sequencing of unsorted whole blood was done on bulk RNA, leaving chains unpaired.

There are a few counts of this clonotype. The CDR3 extends over 14 amino acids. V shed 4 bases and J 5 bases; nucleotides not matched to a gene: 11. Per the germline V gene, CDR1 is DFQATT and CDR2 is SNEGSKA (reference sequence). Via MiXCR, TCRdb re-called the 5' RACE reads, giving one row per CDR3 protein. The data hold 70,000 to 85,000 distinct CDR3 sequences, with around 10% observed a single time. This clonotype was obtained from an adult who was a healthcare worker with PCR-confirmed SARS-CoV-2 infection or an uninfected control (not recorded which). Input material: whole blood. The gene calls are TRBV20-1 and TRBJ2-7; TRBD1 matches 7 bases. CDR3: CSATLTQGIHEQYF. Here the CDR3 DNA reads TGCAGTGCTACCCTAACACAGGGGATCCACGAGCAGTACTTC.